Sequencing of this TCR beta chain was carried out in a study of cytotoxic CD8 clonotypes in ibrutinib-treated CLL. The wider study: By median roughly 68 months, approximately twelve had progressed and about 15 stayed remitted; responses had been 2 complete and roughly 24 partial. Samples averaged about 260,000 productive templates and approximately 100,000 productive rearrangements.

With respect to this clone: Its matching antigen is unknown.

Study-level results: Before falling back toward baseline at progression, clonality had risen at the time of ibrutinib response.

From germline, CDR1 is KGHSH and CDR2 LQKENI. With 3 bases clipped from V and 10 bases from J, the junction kept 6 bases outside the gene matches. The CDR3 contains 13 residues. PBMCs were cryopreserved, and 1.5 to 2 micrograms of genomic DNA from them went into TCR beta libraries. The method was immunoSEQ multiplex PCR; TCRdb's version includes in-frame clones alone and lacks a portion of them. The repertoire holds about 200,000 clones, with 60% to 80% as singletons. The TCR sequence derives from a human donor with chronic lymphocytic leukemia. The material sequenced was PBMCs, taken after 12 months of ibrutinib treatment. The chain couples TRBV18 to TRBJ2-3; 8 nucleotides agree with TRBD2. CDR3 in DNA: TGTGCCAGCTCACCTCCAGGACTAGCCGCGCAGTATTTT. It is translated as CASSPPGLAAQYF.